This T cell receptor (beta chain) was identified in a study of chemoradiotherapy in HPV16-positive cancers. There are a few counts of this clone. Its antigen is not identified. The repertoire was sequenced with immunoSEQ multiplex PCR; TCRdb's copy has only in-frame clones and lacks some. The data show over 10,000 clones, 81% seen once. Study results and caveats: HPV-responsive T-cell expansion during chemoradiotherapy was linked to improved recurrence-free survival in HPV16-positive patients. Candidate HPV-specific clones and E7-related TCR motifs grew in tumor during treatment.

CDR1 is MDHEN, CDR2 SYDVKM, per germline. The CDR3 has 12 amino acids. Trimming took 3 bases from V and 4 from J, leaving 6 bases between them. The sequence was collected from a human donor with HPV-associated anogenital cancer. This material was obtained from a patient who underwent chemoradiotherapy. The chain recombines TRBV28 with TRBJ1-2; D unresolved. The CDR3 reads CASSFASYGYTF. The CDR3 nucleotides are TGTGCCAGCAGTTTCGCCTCCTATGGCTACACCTTC.